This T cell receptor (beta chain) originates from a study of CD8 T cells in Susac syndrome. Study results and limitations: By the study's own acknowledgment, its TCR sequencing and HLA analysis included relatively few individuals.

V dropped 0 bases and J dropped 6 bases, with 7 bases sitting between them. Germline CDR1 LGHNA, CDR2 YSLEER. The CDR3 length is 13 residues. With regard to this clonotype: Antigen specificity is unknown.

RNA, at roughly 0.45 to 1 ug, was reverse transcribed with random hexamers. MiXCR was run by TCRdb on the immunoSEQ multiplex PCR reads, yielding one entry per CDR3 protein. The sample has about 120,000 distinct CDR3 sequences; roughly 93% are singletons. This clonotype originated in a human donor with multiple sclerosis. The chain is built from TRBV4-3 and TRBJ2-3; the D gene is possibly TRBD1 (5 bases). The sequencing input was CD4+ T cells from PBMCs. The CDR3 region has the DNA TGCGCCAGCAGCCAAGATCCAGGGGATACGCAGTATTTT. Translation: CASSQDPGDTQYF.